This section outlines one T cell receptor beta chain sequence together with its context. V gave up 5 bases and J gave up 5 bases, with 17 bases separating them. The CDR3 extends over 15 amino acids. Germline lookup yields CDR1 SGHTA and CDR2 FQGTGA. These data originate in a study of blood T cell repertoires in COVID-19. Profiling relied on immunoSEQ multiplex PCR, and the TCRdb table lists in-frame clones only, not all of them. The table shows 350,000 or so clones, with about 92% occurring only once. The source is a woman under 40 who had recovered from COVID-19. The J gene is TRBJ2-3, the V gene TRBV7-3, with a possible D match to TRBD2 (5 bases). The sequencing input was PBMCs or T cells enriched from blood (not recorded which). The CDR3 loop reads CASSRAGRVGDTQYF. In DNA form, the CDR3 reads TGTGCCAGCAGCCGGGCCGGGCGGGTCGGAGATACGCAGTATTTT.